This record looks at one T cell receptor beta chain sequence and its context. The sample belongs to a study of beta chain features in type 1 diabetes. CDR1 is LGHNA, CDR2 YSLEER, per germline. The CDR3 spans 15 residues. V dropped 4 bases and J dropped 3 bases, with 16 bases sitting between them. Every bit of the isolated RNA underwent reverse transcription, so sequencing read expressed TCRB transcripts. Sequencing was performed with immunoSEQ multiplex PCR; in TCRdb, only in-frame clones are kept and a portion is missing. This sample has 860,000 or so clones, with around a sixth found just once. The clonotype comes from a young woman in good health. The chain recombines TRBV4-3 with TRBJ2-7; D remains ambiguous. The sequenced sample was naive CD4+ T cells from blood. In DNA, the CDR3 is TGCGCCAGCAGCCCAAACTCGCGAGGAAACTACGAGCAGTACTTC. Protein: CASSPNSRGNYEQYF.